This T cell receptor beta chain originates from a study of blood T cell repertoires in COVID-19. Study information: COVID-19 samples collected from the United States, Italy and Spain covered acute and convalescent phases. In each case, the material was cDNA or gDNA derived from T cells, B-cell-depleted T cells, or PBMCs.

As processed by the authors: Amplifying reference gene primers gave estimates of nucleated cell counts. Profiling relied on immunoSEQ multiplex PCR, and the TCRdb table lists in-frame clones only, not all of them. V and J calls and clone size come straight from that table; D and trimming were deduced from the DNA. This repertoire shows over 250,000 clones, approximately 86% found once; its top ten account for around 10%. With 2 bases clipped from V and 4 bases from J, the junction kept 4 bases outside the gene matches. Germline V gene lookup returns CDR1 LNHDA and CDR2 SQIVND (reference sequence). CDR3 length: 15 amino acids.

This sequence was found in a man between 35 and 55 years old who had recovered from COVID-19. The V and J genes are TRBV19 and TRBJ2-1, with 8 bases identical to TRBD2. The specimen sequenced was peripheral blood. The CDR3 region has the DNA TGTGCCAGTAGTATACCCGGGGGGGGATACAATGAGCAGTTCTTC. Translation gives CASSIPGGGYNEQFF.